The 7 T cell receptor beta chains below all came from one sample that was sequenced in a study of vaccination and CD4 T cells after COVID-19. Indicated treatment: approximately 11-day PBMC culture with coronavirus spike peptide pools or control peptides (ViraFEST assay). Sequenced with the Oncomine TCR Beta short-read assay was DNA taken from cultured CD4+ T cells. TCRdb reanalysed the PCR reads using MiXCR and keeps one entry per CDR3 protein. The repertoire holds around 3,500 distinct CDR3 sequences, with approximately 15% as singletons. These receptors are not linked to any known antigen. The sequenced sample consisted of CD4+ T cells from blood, cultured in vitro. The receptors shown here come from a human donor who had recovered from COVID-19.

In its sample, this clonotype ranks as medium-sized. This CDR3 is CASSLGDRARDTQYF. The DNA of the CDR3 is TGCGCCAGCAGCTTGGGGGACAGGGCGCGGGATACGCAGTATTTT. V and J are TRBV5-1 and TRBJ2-3, with TRBD1 matching over 9 bases. The CDR3 sequence is 15 residues long. Per the germline V gene, CDR1 is SGHRS and CDR2 is YFSETQ. The J segment lost 6 bases and the V segment lost 0 bases, leaving 5 bases of the junction unmatched. Looking up the rest from reference TRBV5-1 and TRBJ2-3 gives the full variable domain: KAGVTQTPRYLIKTRGQQVTLSCSPISGHRSVSWYQQTPGQGLQFLFEYFSETQRNKGNFPGRFSGRQFSNSRSEMNVSTLELGDSALYLCASSLGDRARDTQYFGPGTRLTVL.

This clonotype has a handful of counts. The CDR3, as DNA: TGTGCCATCAGTGGCCAGACCTACGAGCAGTACTTC. Protein sequence: CAISGQTYEQYF. This sequence joins TRBV10-3 and TRBJ2-7; no firm D call. Germline V gives CDR1 ENHRY, CDR2 SYGVKD. The V and J ends lost 4 bases and 2 bases respectively, with 6 bases between them. This CDR3 has 12 residues.

This chain links TRBV19 with TRBJ1-4; 10 nucleotides align to TRBD1. V gave up 5 bases and J gave up 4 bases; unmatched junction bases: 1. CDR1 is LNHDA and CDR2 is SQIVND in the germline V gene (reference sequence). The CDR3 spans 14 residues. The CDR3, as DNA: TGTGCCAGTAGTGACAGGGGGCTTAATGAAAAACTGTTTTTT. It yields the protein CASSDRGLNEKLFF.

A note on this clonotype: It may be a read error: a sequence one base away is much more abundant. The CDR3 coding sequence is TGTGCCAGCAGTTACTCATCGACAGATCCTGGCTACACCTTC. Its translation is CASSYSSTDPGYTF. The chain is built from TRBV6-5 and TRBJ1-2, with D perhaps matching TRBD1 (5 bases). The CDR3 has 14 amino acids. V gave up 0 bases and J gave up 7 bases, with 12 bases separating them. Germline V CDR1 and CDR2: MNHEY, SVGAGI.

The gene calls are TRBV3-1 and TRBJ2-7; 7 bases map to TRBD1. The CDR3 has 15 amino acids. Looked up from germline, CDR1 is LGHDT and CDR2 is YNNKEL (reference sequence). With V trimmed by 4 bases and J by 4 bases, 10 bases remained unmatched. CDR3 amino acids: CASSPLGTGVYEQYF. DNA of the CDR3: TGTGCCAGCAGCCCGCTTGGAACAGGGGTGTACGAGCAGTACTTC.

The chain employs TRBV20-1 and TRBJ2-1; the D gene could be TRBD1 or TRBD2 (5 bases each). In germline, CDR1 is DFQATT, CDR2 SNEGSKA (reference sequence). The CDR3 spans 17 residues. Trimming removed 6 bases from V and 4 bases from J, with 25 bases in between. DNA of the CDR3: TGCAGTGCCCCGATGATCGAGGGGCTTGTAAGTTACAATGAGCAGTTCTTC. Protein: CSAPMIEGLVSYNEQFF.

The chain couples TRBV12-3 or TRBV12-4 to TRBJ2-3; 8 nucleotides align to TRBD2. With V trimmed by 1 base and J by 2 bases, 5 bases remained unmatched. The CDR3 loop spans 16 amino acids. The CDR3 sequence is CASSLGQRGSTDTQYF. The CDR3, as DNA: TGTGCCAGCAGTTTAGGCCAGCGGGGGTCCACAGATACGCAGTATTTT.